This T cell receptor (beta chain) was captured in a study of blood T cell repertoires in COVID-19. Study-level background: Some COVID-19 samples were acute and others convalescent; all came from the United States, Italy and Spain.

Measured with immunoSEQ multiplex PCR; TCRdb has only the in-frame clones, and not every one. The top ten hold around a tenth of the sample, which has roughly 310,000 clones, approximately 90% seen once. This clone showed up just a few times. J was trimmed by 5 bases and V by 7 bases; bases with no gene match: 7. Germline V gene lookup returns CDR1 MNHEY and CDR2 SVGAGI. The CDR3 totals 13 residues. The sequence was obtained from a woman between 40 and 50 years old who had recovered from COVID-19. The rearrangement uses TRBV6-5 and TRBJ1-1, with 7 bases aligning to TRBD1. Material: PBMCs or T cells enriched from blood (not recorded which). CDR3 nucleotide sequence: TGTGCCAGCACCAGACAGGGAAGAACTGAAGCTTTCTTT. Translated: CASTRQGRTEAFF.